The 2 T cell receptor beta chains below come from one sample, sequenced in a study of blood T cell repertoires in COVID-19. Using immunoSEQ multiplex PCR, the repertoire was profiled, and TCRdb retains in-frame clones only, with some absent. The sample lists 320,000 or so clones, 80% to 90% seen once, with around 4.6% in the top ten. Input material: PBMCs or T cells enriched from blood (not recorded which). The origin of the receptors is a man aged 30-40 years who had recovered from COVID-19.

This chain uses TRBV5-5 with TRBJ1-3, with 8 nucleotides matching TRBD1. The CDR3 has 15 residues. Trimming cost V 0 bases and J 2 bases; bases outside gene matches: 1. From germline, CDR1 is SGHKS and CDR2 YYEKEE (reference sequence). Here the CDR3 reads CASSLAGGAGNTIYF. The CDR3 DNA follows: TGTGCCAGCAGCTTGGCAGGGGGCGCTGGAAACACCATATATTTT. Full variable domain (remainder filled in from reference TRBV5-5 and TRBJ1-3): DAGVTQSPTHLIKTRGQQVTLRCSPISGHKSVSWYQQVLGQGPQFIFQYYEKEERGRGNFPDRFSARQFPNYSSELNVNALLLGDSALYLCASSLAGGAGNTIYFGEGSWLTVV.

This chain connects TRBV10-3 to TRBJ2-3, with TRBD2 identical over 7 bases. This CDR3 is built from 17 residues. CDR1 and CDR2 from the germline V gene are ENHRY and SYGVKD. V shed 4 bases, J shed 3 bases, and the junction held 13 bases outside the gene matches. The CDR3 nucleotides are TGTGCCATCAGTGGCAACGAACGGGGGGATTGGACAGATACGCAGTATTTT. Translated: CAISGNERGDWTDTQYF.